The 6 T cell receptor beta chains listed next were all sequenced from one sample in a study of sequential checkpoint blockade in melanoma. Libraries were prepared by immunoSEQ multiplex PCR; TCRdb keeps only in-frame clonotypes and omits some of them. The data show approximately 40,000 clones, 75% to 90% seen once. As to treatment: randomized to nivolumab then ipilimumab (arm A) or the reverse (arm B). Sequencing used CD8+ T cells sorted from blood (inferred from file names), obtained from a patient given nivolumab and ipilimumab in sequence. The source is a human donor with melanoma.

The chain joins TRBV6-6 to TRBJ1-2; D perhaps matches TRBD1 (5 bases). CDR3 length equals 13 residues. Per germline, CDR1 MNHNY and CDR2 SVGAGI (reference sequence). Trimming took off 4 bases at V and 2 bases at J, with 8 bases between the two ends. The CDR3 loop reads CASSSGLNYGYTF. The CDR3, as DNA: TGTGCCAGCAGTTCGGGACTGAACTATGGCTACACCTTC.

This clone has just a few counts. The J gene is TRBJ2-7, the V gene TRBV28, with a tentative D call TRBD2 (6 bases). The CDR3 covers 11 residues. Germline CDR1 reads MDHEN; CDR2 reads SYDVKM. Trimming removed 10 bases at V and 7 bases at J, with 14 bases between. For the CDR3, the DNA is TGTGCCACCCGGAGGGCCGGAGAGCAGTACTTC. Amino acids: CATRRAGEQYF. The full variable domain, with the rest looked up from reference TRBV28 and TRBJ2-7, is DVKVTQSSRYLVKRTGEKVFLECVQDMDHENMFWYRQDPGLGLRLIYFSYDVKMKEKGDIPEGYSVSREKKERFSLILESASTNQTSMYLCATRRAGEQYFGPGTRLTVT.

V is TRBV19 and J is TRBJ1-5; 7 bases agree with TRBD1. Germline lookup yields CDR1 LNHDA and CDR2 SQIVND (reference sequence). The CDR3 has 13 amino acids. The V segment lost 5 bases and the J segment 4 bases; nucleotides outside the gene matches: 2. This chain's CDR3 is CASSLTGNQPQHF. CDR3 bases: TGTGCCAGTAGTCTGACAGGGAATCAGCCCCAGCATTTT.

This sequence joins TRBV7-9 and TRBJ2-3; D gene unclear. Trimming took 1 base from V and 2 from J, leaving 13 bases between them. Germline assignment: CDR1 SEHNR and CDR2 FQNEAQ (reference sequence). The CDR3 is 16 residues long. CDR3 residues: CASSLGATTSTDTQYF. Written as DNA, the CDR3 is TGTGCCAGCAGCTTAGGGGCTACCACCTCCACAGATACGCAGTATTTT.

The chain is built from TRBV7-6 and TRBJ2-7; 7 bases fit TRBD2. The CDR3 loop spans 16 amino acids. Germline loops: CDR1 SGHVS, CDR2 FNYEAQ. The J segment lost 0 bases and the V segment lost 0 bases, leaving 5 bases of the junction unmatched. CDR3 in amino acids: CASSLATSDSSYEQYF. CDR3 nucleotides: TGTGCCAGCAGCTTAGCAACTAGCGACTCCTCCTACGAGCAGTACTTC.

The chain couples TRBV7-9 to TRBJ2-1, with TRBD2 as a possible D gene (6 bases). Germline CDR1 SEHNR, CDR2 FQNEAQ (reference sequence). The V end was cut by 0 bases, the J end by 9 bases, with 12 bases between. The CDR3 spans 14 residues. CDR3 DNA sequence: TGTGCCAGCAGCTTAGCAGGGGCGGGAATTGAGCAGTTCTTC. Protein sequence: CASSLAGAGIEQFF.